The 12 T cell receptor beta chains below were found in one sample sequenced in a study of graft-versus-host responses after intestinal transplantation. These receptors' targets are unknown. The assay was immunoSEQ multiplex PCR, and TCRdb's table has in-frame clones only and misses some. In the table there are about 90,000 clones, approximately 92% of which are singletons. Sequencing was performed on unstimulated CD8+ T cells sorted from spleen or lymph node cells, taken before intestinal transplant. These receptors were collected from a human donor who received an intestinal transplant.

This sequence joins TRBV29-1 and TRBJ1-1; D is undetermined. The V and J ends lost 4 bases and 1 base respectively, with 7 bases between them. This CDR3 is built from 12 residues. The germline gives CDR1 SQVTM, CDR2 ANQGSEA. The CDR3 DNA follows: TGCAGCGTTGCCTGGAGGAACACTGAAGCTTTCTTT. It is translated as CSVAWRNTEAFF.

CDR3 coding DNA: TGTGCCTGGATAATGGGCGGGAGATTATCCAATGAGCAGTTCTTC. It encodes CAWIMGGRLSNEQFF. V and J are TRBV30 and TRBJ2-1; 7 bases fit TRBD2. J was trimmed by 6 bases and V by 4 bases; bases with no gene match: 12. Germline V lookup: CDR1 GTSNPN, CDR2 SVGIG (reference sequence). The CDR3 extends over 15 amino acids.

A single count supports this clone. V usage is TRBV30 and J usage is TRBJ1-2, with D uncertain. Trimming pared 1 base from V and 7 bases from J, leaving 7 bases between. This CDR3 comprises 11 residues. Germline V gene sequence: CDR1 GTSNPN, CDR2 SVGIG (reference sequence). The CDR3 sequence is CAWSEGGGYTF. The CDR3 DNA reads TGTGCCTGGAGTGAGGGAGGTGGCTACACCTTC.

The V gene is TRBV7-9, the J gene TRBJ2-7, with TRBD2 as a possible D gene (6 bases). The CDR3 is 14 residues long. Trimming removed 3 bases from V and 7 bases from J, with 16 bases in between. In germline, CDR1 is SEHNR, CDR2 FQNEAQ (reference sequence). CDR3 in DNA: TGTGCCAGCAGCTTGGTTGGGGGTCGGGGGGAGCAGTACTTC. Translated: CASSLVGGRGEQYF.

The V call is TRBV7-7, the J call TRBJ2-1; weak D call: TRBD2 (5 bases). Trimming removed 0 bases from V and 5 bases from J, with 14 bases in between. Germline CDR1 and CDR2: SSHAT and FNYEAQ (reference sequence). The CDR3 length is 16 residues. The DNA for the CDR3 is TGTGCCAGCAGCTTAGCGAGTACTAGGCCTAACAATGAGCAGTTCTTC. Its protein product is CASSLASTRPNNEQFF.

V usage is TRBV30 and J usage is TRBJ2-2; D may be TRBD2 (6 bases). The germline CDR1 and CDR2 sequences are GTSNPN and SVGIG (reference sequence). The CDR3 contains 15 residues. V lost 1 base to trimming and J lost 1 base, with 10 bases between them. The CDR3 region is CAWSGAGLNTGELFF. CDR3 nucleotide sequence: TGTGCCTGGAGTGGGGCGGGGTTGAACACCGGGGAGCTGTTTTTT.

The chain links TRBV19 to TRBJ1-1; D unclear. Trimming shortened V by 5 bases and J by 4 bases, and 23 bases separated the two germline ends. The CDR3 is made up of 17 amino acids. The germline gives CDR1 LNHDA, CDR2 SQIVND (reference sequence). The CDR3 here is CASSQPGVMERVTEAFF. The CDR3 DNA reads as TGTGCCAGTAGTCAACCGGGAGTAATGGAGCGTGTCACTGAAGCTTTCTTT.

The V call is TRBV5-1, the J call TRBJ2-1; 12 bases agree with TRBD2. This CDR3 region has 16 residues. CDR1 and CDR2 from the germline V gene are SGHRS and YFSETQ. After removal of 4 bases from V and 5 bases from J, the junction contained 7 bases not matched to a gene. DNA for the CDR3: TGCGCCAGCAGCCCGGGACTAGCGGGTAACCACAATGAGCAGTTCTTC. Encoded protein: CASSPGLAGNHNEQFF. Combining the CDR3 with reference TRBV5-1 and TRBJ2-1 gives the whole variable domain KAGVTQTPRYLIKTRGQQVTLSCSPISGHRSVSWYQQTPGQGLQFLFEYFSETQRNKGNFPGRFSGRQFSNSRSEMNVSTLELGDSALYLCASSPGLAGNHNEQFFGPGTRLTVL.

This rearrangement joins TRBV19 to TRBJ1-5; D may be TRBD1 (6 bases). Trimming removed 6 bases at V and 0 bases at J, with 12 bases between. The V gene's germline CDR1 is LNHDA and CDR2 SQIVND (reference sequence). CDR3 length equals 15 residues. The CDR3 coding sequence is TGTGCCAGTAGCGCAGGGGATTATAGCAATCAGCCCCAGCATTTT. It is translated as CASSAGDYSNQPQHF.

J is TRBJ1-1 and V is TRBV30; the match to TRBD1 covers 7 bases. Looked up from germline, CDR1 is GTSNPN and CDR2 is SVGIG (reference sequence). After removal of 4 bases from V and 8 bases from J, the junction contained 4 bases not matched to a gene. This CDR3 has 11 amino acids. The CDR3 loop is CAWITDREAFF. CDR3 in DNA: TGTGCCTGGATCACGGACAGGGAAGCTTTCTTT.

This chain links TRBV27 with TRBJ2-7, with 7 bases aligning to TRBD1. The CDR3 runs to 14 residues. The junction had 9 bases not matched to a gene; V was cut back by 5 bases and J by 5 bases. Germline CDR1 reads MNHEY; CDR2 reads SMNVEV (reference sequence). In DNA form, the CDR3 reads TGTGCCAGCAGTCCGAGGACAGGAGGAGACGAGCAGTACTTC. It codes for CASSPRTGGDEQYF.

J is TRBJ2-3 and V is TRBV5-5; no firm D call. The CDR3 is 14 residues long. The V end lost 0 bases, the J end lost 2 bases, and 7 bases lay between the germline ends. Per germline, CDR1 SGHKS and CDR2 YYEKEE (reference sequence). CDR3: CASSLDSPTDTQYF. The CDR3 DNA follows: TGTGCCAGCAGCTTGGACAGTCCCACAGATACGCAGTATTTT.